This section outlines one T cell receptor beta chain sequence together with its context. Its antigen is currently unknown. This record belongs to a study of T cell responses to AZD1222 COVID-19 vaccine. Study conclusions and caveats: Without day 14 samples, only post-peak T cell repertoires were studied. Among vaccine-associated CD4 TCRs, coverage spanned spike, with dominance at 160-218 and 743-854. Among spike-specific TCRs, nearly half reportedly target unmutated variant regions.

Repertoires were generated with immunoSEQ multiplex PCR, while TCRdb's copy carries only in-frame clones and drops some. The table shows roughly 76,000 clones, with 86% occurring only once. Germline values: CDR1 WSHSY, CDR2 SAAADI. The germline V and J ends were trimmed by 6 bases and 2 bases, with 5 bases remaining between them. The CDR3 consists of 12 residues. The sample here was peripheral blood, taken on day 0 of AZD1222 vaccination. This sequence joins TRBV10-2 and TRBJ1-5; D remains ambiguous. The receptor's source is an adult in good health. The CDR3 DNA reads TGCGCCAGCAGGGTGCGCAATCAGCCCCAGCATTTT. This gives the protein CASRVRNQPQHF.